The sequence of this T cell receptor beta chain was determined in a study of blood T cell repertoires in COVID-19. Looking at the study overall: Sites in the United States, Italy and Spain provided acute and convalescent COVID-19 samples. PBMCs, B-cell-depleted T cells, or T cells were the source of the cDNA or gDNA that made up the material.

The CDR3 has 18 residues. V shed 0 bases, J shed 2 bases, and the junction held 9 bases outside the gene matches. The germline V gene has CDR1 SGHRS and CDR2 YFSETQ. Per the authors' pipeline: Amplification from reference gene primers served as the basis for estimated nucleated cell counts. The method was immunoSEQ multiplex PCR; TCRdb's version includes in-frame clones alone and lacks a portion of them. The V and J calls and the clone size are those of that table, but D and trimming were determined from the DNA. Among under 95,000 clones listed, 70% to 85% were seen once. The material sequenced was peripheral blood. This chain uses TRBV5-1 with TRBJ2-5, with 11 bases that match TRBD2. The sequence came from a man aged 65 to 85 with acute or convalescent COVID-19. The CDR3 region has the DNA TGCGCCAGCAGCTTGGCATTACTAGCGGGGGCCCATCAAGAGACCCAGTACTTC. Translating gives CASSLALLAGAHQETQYF.